This T cell receptor beta chain stems from a study of blood T cells in healthy people across ages. Study summary: Every two T cells gave about one barcoded beta molecule via template switching. Study-level findings and limits: With age, beta diversity per million T cells declined roughly linearly, significantly by 40.

A sample-barcoded 5' primer and a J-beta primer mix were used in a second PCR of roughly 7 to 11 cycles. Every molecule of cDNA carried a tag from a template-switch adaptor with 12 random nucleotides. TCRdb ran MiXCR on the 5' RACE reads and lists one entry per CDR3 protein. The data show about 1,500,000 distinct CDR3 sequences, with around 42% seen just once and 7.9% held by the top ten. This clonotype was counted ten times or more. Its cognate antigen is unknown. CDR1 is DFQATT, CDR2 SNEGSKA, per germline (reference sequence). After removal of 4 bases from V and 14 bases from J, the junction contained 15 bases not matched to a gene. This CDR3 spans 14 amino acids.

The V gene is TRBV20-1, the J gene TRBJ2-1; 9 positions match TRBD2. Input material: blood. The receptor was isolated from a young woman in good health. The CDR3 loop is CSAIYGTSQGGEFF. The CDR3 nucleotides read TGCAGTGCTATATATGGGACTAGCCAGGGAGGGGAGTTCTTC.